These 17 T cell receptor beta chains were all obtained from the same sample, sequenced in a study of regulatory T cells in long-lasting Graves disease. Investigators prepared the TCR beta libraries by applying iRepertoire HTBI primers and Arm-PCR of CDR3 regions. TCRdb re-called the multiplex PCR reads through MiXCR, storing one row per CDR3 protein. Here the sample spans roughly 360,000 distinct CDR3 sequences, approximately 12% being singletons. Time point here: newly diagnosed GD, antithyroid drugs for less than 3 months. Making the TCR library involved RNA that had been extracted from PBMCs. The sample also formed part of further work on T cells in Graves' hyperthyroidism and ophthalmopathy.

The specimen comprised peripheral blood mononuclear cells (PBMCs), sampled at new diagnosis, from a patient treated with antithyroid drugs. The receptor set was obtained from a woman younger than 35 with Graves disease.

This clonotype appeared a single time. This probably arose from a read error, given a far larger clone one base away. The chain has TRBV20-1 and TRBJ2-1; 9 nucleotides line up with TRBD1. With the DNA end fitting TRBJ2-5 better, the J assignment may be wrong. The CDR3 contains 15 residues. Germline values: CDR1 DFQATT, CDR2 SNEGSKA (reference sequence). CDR3 region: CSAPRDRALRETQYF. The CDR3 nucleotides are TGCAGTGCTCCCCGGGACAGGGCCCTGCGGGAGACCCAGTACTTC.

At least ten counts were recorded for this clonotype. The chain combines TRBV11-3 with TRBJ2-7; D perhaps matches TRBD1 (8 bases). V was cut by 3 bases and J by 4 bases, with 19 bases left in between. Germline-derived CDR1 and CDR2 are SGHNT and YENEEA. There are 16 residues in the CDR3. CDR3: CASSFAAGQVSYEQYF. CDR3 sequence (DNA): TGTGCCAGCAGCTTCGCAGCGGGACAGGTATCTTACGAGCAGTACTTC.

This clonotype was picked up many times. This chain links TRBV3-1 with TRBJ2-5, with 8 bases that match TRBD2. V gave up 5 bases and J gave up 5 bases; unmatched junction bases: 4. The germline V gene has CDR1 LGHDT and CDR2 YNNKEL (reference sequence). This CDR3 contains 13 residues. This chain's CDR3 is CASSLLAAETQYF. The CDR3 nucleotides are TGTGCCAGCAGCTTACTAGCGGCGGAGACCCAGTACTTC.

This clonotype has a count of ten or more. J is TRBJ1-2 and V is TRBV7-9; 10 nucleotides match TRBD1. Germline loops: CDR1 SEHNR, CDR2 FQNEAQ (reference sequence). This CDR3 contains 15 residues. V dropped 8 bases and J dropped 6; count of bases not matched to a gene: 12. CDR3 in DNA: TGTGCCAGCCGCATCGGACAGGGGGAACGAAATGGCTACACCTTC. This translates into CASRIGQGERNGYTF.

Many counts were recorded for this clonotype. The CDR3 sequence is CASSARWNRETQYF. CDR3 bases: TGTGCCAGCAGCGCGAGATGGAATCGGGAGACCCAGTACTTC. The rearrangement uses TRBV9 and TRBJ2-5, with D unresolved. CDR1 is SGDLS, CDR2 YYNGEE, per germline. Trimming took 3 bases from V and 5 from J, leaving 14 bases between them. This CDR3 contains 14 residues.

This clonotype was detected many times. The rearrangement uses TRBV6-5 and TRBJ1-2; D unclear. The CDR3 totals 13 residues. Trimming shortened V by 0 bases and J by 1 base, and 3 bases separated the two germline ends. In germline, CDR1 is MNHEY, CDR2 SVGAGI. The CDR3 bases are TGTGCCAGCAGTTACTCACTTAACTATGGCTACACCTTC. Translated, it gives CASSYSLNYGYTF.

This clonotype was detected once. A read error may explain this, as a much larger clone is one base away. The chain has TRBV28 and TRBJ2-5; the match to TRBD2 covers 11 bases. From germline, CDR1 is MDHEN and CDR2 SYDVKM. The CDR3 length is 21 residues. V lost 5 bases, J lost 11 bases, and 31 bases stayed unmatched. CDR3 sequence (DNA): TGTGCCAGCAGTGTACCCCTCTTGAGTAGCGGGGGGGATCTTACCTACAATGAGCAGTACTTC. The encoded protein is CASSVPLLSSGGDLTYNEQYF.

This clonotype was seen ten or more times. J is TRBJ1-2 and V is TRBV27; the D gene is possibly TRBD1 (5 bases). V was shortened by 6 bases and J by 4 bases, with 15 bases between the two germline ends. Germline CDR1 MNHEY, CDR2 SMNVEV (reference sequence). CDR3 length equals 14 residues. CDR3 region: CASSQTVFLYGYTF. CDR3 nucleotides: TGTGCCAGCAGCCAGACAGTTTTTCTCTATGGCTACACCTTC.

The rearrangement uses TRBV11-2 and TRBJ2-7; D unresolved. This CDR3 contains 13 residues. Germline-derived CDR1 and CDR2 are SGHAT and FQNNGV. Deletions cut 3 bases from V and 4 bases from J, with 10 bases between. The CDR3 nucleotides are TGTGCCAGCAGCTTCGGACCAGAATACGAGCAGTACTTC. This codes for CASSFGPEYEQYF.

In this sample, this clonotype turned up many times. V is TRBV2 and J is TRBJ2-5, with D unclear. Trimming removed 5 bases at V and 2 bases at J, with 9 bases between. The CDR3 is 13 residues long. The V gene's germline CDR1 is SNHLY and CDR2 FYNNEI. The CDR3 bases are TGTGCCAGCAGTTTCGTAACACAAGAGACCCAGTACTTC. As protein: CASSFVTQETQYF.

This clonotype was counted at least ten times. The chain's CDR3 is CASSRPSSITTNRGLSQPQHF. In DNA form, the CDR3 reads TGTGCCAGCAGCCGACCCTCGAGTATTACCACCAACAGAGGTCTGAGTCAGCCCCAGCATTTT. V gene TRBV2 combines with J gene TRBJ1-5; D unresolved. The CDR3 runs 21 residues. Germline CDR1 SNHLY, CDR2 FYNNEI. Trimming took off 6 bases at V and 6 bases at J, with 36 bases between the two ends.

This clonotype was counted between two and nine times. The CDR3 bases are TGTGCCAGCACCCTAGCGGGAGGCTTCTACACCGGGGAGCTGTTTTTT. Translated, it gives CASTLAGGFYTGELFF. The chain couples TRBV11-1 to TRBJ2-2, with 11 bases matching TRBD2. The CDR3 totals 16 residues. Germline V lookup: CDR1 SGHAT, CDR2 FQDESV (reference sequence). The J segment lost 3 bases and the V segment lost 7 bases, leaving 7 bases of the junction unmatched.

This clonotype showed up many times. The V call is TRBV9, the J call TRBJ2-1, with 9 bases that match TRBD2. V was pared by 4 bases and J by 4 bases, with 6 bases of the junction left unmatched. This CDR3 is built from 15 residues. The germline V gene has CDR1 SGDLS and CDR2 YYNGEE. In DNA, the CDR3 is TGTGCCAGCAGCTTAGCGGGAGAGGGGTACAATGAGCAGTTCTTC. The encoded protein is CASSLAGEGYNEQFF.

The V and J genes are TRBV6-2 or TRBV6-3 and TRBJ1-4; 7 bases match TRBD1. This CDR3 region has 15 residues. Germline V lookup: CDR1 MNHEY, CDR2 SVGEGT. Losses at the gene ends were 7 bases for V and 6 bases for J; bases not matched to a gene: 11. The CDR3 loop reads CASTPGGASDEKLFF. For the CDR3, the DNA is TGTGCCAGCACCCCAGGGGGGGCATCGGATGAAAAACTGTTTTTT.

The sample holds many counts of this clonotype. This rearrangement joins TRBV7-8 to TRBJ2-7; tentatively, D is TRBD1 or TRBD2 (5 bases each). V was cut by 5 bases and J by 2 bases, with 10 bases left in between. The CDR3 is 13 amino acids. Germline-derived CDR1 and CDR2 are SGHVS and FQNEAQ. CDR3 protein: CASSPVGAYEQYF. CDR3 bases: TGTGCCAGCAGCCCCGTGGGGGCCTACGAGCAGTACTTC.

This clonotype showed up many times. This rearrangement joins TRBV7-9 to TRBJ2-1; possible D gene TRBD1, 6 bases. This CDR3 comprises 14 residues. V was shortened by 1 base and J by 6 bases, with 10 bases between the two germline ends. The germline V gene has CDR1 SEHNR and CDR2 FQNEAQ (reference sequence). CDR3 DNA: TGTGCCAGCAGCTTAGAGGGGGATGGCAATGAGCAGTTCTTC. This gives the protein CASSLEGDGNEQFF.

The chain has TRBV4-3 and TRBJ2-1; no reliable D call. The CDR3 is made up of 15 amino acids. Germline CDR1 LGHNA, CDR2 YSLEER. V lost 7 bases and J 4 bases, leaving 17 bases between the germline ends. The CDR3: CASTELLSAYNEQFF. For the CDR3, the DNA is TGCGCCAGCACCGAGCTGCTGTCAGCGTACAATGAGCAGTTCTTC.